This T cell receptor (beta chain) stems from a study of T cell responses to AZD1222 COVID-19 vaccine. Study-wide results and caveats: Just a handful of AZD1222 recipients were seropositive at baseline. In a largely white British group with more females than males, clonal diversity was possibly underestimated.

This CDR3 spans 13 amino acids. Trimming shortened V by 3 bases and J by 4 bases, and 9 bases separated the two germline ends. Only in-frame clones appear in the TCRdb table, and some are missing; sequencing was by immunoSEQ multiplex PCR. The sample has about 120,000 clones, roughly 87% seen once. Turning to this clone: Its specificity is unknown.

This chain uses TRBV12-3 or TRBV12-4 with TRBJ1-2, with unresolved D. Sequences were derived from peripheral blood, sampled 28 days after the second AZD1222 dose. This receptor was taken from an adult who received the AZD1222 COVID-19 vaccine. The CDR3 nucleotides are TGTGCCAGCAGTTTCGTCCCCCCCTATGGCTACACCTTC. This codes for CASSFVPPYGYTF.